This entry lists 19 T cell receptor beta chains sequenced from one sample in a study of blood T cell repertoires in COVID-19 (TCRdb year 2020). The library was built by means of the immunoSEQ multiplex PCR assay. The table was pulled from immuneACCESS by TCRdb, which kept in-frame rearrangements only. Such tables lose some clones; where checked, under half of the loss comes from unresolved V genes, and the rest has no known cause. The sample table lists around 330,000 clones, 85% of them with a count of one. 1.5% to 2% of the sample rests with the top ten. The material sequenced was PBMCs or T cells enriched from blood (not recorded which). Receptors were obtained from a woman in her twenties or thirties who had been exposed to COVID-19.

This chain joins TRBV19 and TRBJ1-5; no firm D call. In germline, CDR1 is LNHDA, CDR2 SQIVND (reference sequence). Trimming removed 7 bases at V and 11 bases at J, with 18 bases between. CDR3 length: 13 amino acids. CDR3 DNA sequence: TGTGCCAGTATGGCCGGGTGGACCGGGGCCCAGCATTTT. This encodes CASMAGWTGAQHF.

CDR3 region: CASSGPGLPGYTF. The CDR3 DNA reads TGTGCCAGCAGCGGACCGGGACTCCCGGGCTACACCTTC. The chain uses TRBV12-3 or TRBV12-4 and TRBJ1-2; weak D call: TRBD1 (5 bases). The CDR3 loop spans 13 amino acids. V lost 6 bases to trimming and J lost 8 bases, with 16 bases between them.

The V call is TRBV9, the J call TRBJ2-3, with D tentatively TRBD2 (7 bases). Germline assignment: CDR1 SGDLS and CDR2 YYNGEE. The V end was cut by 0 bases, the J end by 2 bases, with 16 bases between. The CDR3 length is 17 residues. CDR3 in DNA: TGTGCCAGCAGCGTAGGTACGGGGGGCAGGAACACAGATACGCAGTATTTT. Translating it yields CASSVGTGGRNTDTQYF.

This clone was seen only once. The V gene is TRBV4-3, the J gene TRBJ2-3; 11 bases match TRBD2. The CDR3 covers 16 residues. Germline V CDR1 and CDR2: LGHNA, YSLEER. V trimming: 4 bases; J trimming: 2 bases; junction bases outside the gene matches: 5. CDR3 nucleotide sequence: TGCGCCAGCAGCCTAGGGACTAGCGGACCCACAGATACGCAGTATTTT. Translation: CASSLGTSGPTDTQYF.

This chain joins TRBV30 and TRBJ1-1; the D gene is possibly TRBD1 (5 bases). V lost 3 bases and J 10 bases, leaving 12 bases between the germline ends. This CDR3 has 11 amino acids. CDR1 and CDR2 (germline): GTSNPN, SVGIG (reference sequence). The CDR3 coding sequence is TGTGCCTGGAGGGACACGCCGGGAGCTTTCTTT. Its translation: CAWRDTPGAFF. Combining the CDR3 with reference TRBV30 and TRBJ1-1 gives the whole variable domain SQTIHQWPATLVQPVGSPLSLECTVEGTSNPNLYWYRQAAGRGLQLLFYSVGIGQISSEVPQNLSASRPQDRQFILSSKKLLLSDSGFYLCAWRDTPGAFFGQGTRLTVV.

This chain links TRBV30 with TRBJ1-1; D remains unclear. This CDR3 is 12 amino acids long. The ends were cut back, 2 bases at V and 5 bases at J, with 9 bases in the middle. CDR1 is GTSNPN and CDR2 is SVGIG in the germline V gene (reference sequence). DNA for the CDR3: TGTGCCTGGAGTCTGCAGGCAACTGAAGCTTTCTTT. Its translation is CAWSLQATEAFF.

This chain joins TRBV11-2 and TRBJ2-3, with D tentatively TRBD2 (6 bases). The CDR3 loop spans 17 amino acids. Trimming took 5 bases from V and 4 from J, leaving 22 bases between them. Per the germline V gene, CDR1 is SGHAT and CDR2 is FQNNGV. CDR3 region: CASSPLIGGPRPDTQYF. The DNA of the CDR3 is TGTGCCAGCAGCCCGCTTATCGGGGGACCGAGACCAGATACGCAGTATTTT.

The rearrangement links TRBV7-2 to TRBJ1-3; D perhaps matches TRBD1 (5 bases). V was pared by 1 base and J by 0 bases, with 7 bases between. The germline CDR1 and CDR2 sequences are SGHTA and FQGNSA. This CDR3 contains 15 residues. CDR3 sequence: CASSLGQSSGNTIYF. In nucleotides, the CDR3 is TGTGCCAGCAGCTTAGGACAGAGCTCTGGAAACACCATATATTTT. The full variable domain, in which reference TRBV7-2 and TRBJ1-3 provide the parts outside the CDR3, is GAGVSQSPSNKVTEKGKDVELRCDPISGHTALYWYRQSLGQGLEFLIYFQGNSAPDKSGLPSDRFSAERTGGSVSTLTIQRTQQEDSAVYLCASSLGQSSGNTIYFGEGSWLTVV.

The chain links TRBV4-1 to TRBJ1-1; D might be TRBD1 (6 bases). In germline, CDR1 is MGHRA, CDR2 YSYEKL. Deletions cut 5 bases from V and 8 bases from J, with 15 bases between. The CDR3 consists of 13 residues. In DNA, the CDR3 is TGCGCCAGCAGCTCTTCAGTAGGGGGAGAAGCTTTCTTT. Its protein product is CASSSSVGGEAFF.

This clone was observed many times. DNA for the CDR3: TGTGCCTGGAGTCCCTTCGGGACAGGCGATGAAAAACTGTTTTTT. Translated: CAWSPFGTGDEKLFF. This chain joins TRBV30 and TRBJ1-4; 8 bases line up with TRBD1. Germline CDR1 is GTSNPN and CDR2 is SVGIG (reference sequence). The junction had 8 bases not matched to a gene; V was cut back by 2 bases and J by 6 bases. This CDR3 has 15 amino acids.

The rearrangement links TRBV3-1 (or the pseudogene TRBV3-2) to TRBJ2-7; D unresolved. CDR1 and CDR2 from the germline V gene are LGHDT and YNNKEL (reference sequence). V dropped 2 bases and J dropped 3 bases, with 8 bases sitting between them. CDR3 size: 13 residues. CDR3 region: CASSQLALYEQYF. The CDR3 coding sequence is TGTGCCAGCAGCCAACTGGCCCTCTACGAGCAGTACTTC.

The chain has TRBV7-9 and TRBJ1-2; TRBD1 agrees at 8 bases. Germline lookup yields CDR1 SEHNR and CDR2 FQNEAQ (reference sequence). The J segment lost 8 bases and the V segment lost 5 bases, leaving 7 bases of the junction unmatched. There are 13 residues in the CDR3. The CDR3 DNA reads TGTGCCAGCAGCACCCAGACAGGGGAAGGCTACACCTTC. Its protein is CASSTQTGEGYTF.

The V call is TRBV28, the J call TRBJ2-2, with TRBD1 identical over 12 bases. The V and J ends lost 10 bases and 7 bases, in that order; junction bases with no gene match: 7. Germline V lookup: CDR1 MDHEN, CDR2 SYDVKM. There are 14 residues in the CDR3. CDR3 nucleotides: TGTGCCACCAGGGACAGGGGGCTTGACGGGGAGCTGTTTTTT. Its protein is CATRDRGLDGELFF.

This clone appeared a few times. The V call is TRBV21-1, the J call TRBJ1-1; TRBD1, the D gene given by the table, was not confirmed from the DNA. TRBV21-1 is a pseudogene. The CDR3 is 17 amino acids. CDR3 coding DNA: TGTGCCAGCAGCGTTCGACTTTTACAGGGTAAGGACACTGAAGCTTTCTTT. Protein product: CASSVRLLQGKDTEAFF.

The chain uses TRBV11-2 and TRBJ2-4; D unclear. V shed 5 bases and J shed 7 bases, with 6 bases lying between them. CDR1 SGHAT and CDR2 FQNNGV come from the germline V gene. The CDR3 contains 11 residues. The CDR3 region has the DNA TGTGCCAGCAGCCCCGGGAACATTCAGTACTTC. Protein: CASSPGNIQYF.

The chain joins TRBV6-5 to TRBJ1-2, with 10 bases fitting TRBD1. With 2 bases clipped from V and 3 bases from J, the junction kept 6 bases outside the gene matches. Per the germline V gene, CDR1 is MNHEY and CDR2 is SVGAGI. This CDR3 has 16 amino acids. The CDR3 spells CASSYRQGASDYGYTF. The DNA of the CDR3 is TGTGCCAGCAGTTACCGACAGGGGGCAAGTGACTATGGCTACACCTTC.

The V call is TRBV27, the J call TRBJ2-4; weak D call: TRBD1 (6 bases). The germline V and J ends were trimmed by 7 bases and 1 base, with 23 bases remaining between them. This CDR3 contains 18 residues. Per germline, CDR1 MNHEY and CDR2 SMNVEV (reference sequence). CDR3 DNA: TGTGCCAGCATCGAGGGGGAGTATCGTAAAAGGGCCAAAAACATTCAGTACTTC. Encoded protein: CASIEGEYRKRAKNIQYF.

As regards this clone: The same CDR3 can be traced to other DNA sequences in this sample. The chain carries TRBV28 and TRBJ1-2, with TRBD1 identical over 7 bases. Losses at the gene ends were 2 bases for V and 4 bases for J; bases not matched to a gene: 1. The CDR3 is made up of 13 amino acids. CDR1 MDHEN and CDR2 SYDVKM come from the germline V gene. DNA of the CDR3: TGTGCCAGCAGTTTAAACAGGGGCTATGGCTACACCTTC. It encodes CASSLNRGYGYTF.

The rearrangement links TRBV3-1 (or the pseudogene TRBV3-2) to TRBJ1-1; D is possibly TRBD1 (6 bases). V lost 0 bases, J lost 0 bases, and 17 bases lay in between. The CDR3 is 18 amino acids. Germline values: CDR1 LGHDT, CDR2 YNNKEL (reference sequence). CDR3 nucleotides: TGTGCCAGCAGCCAAGACTATCACAGGGACTACATGAACACTGAAGCTTTCTTT. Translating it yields CASSQDYHRDYMNTEAFF.